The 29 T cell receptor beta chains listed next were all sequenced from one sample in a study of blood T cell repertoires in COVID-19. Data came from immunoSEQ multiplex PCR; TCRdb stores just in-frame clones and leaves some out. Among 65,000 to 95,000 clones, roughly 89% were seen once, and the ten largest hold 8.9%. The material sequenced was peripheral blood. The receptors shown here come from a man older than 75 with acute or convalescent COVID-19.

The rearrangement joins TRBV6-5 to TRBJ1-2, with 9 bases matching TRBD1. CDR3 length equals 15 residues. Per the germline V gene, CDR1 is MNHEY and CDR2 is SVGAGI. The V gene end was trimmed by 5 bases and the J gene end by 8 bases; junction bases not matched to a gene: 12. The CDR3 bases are TGTGCCAGCAGTCTAGGGGACAGGGTAGTGGGCGGCTACACCTTC. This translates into CASSLGDRVVGGYTF.

For the CDR3, the DNA is TGCAGCGGGAGAGGGACAGGGGGTTACAATGAGCAGTTCTTC. Encoded protein: CSGRGTGGYNEQFF. This chain connects TRBV29-1 to TRBJ2-1; 11 nucleotides align to TRBD1. The V and J ends lost 7 bases and 4 bases, in that order; junction bases with no gene match: 6. The CDR3 has 14 residues. The germline CDR1 and CDR2 sequences are SQVTM and ANQGSEA.

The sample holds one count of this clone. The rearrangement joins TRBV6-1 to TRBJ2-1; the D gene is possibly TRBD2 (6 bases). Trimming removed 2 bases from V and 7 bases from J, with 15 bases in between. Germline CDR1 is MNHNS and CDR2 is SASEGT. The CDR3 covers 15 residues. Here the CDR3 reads CASSESTSWGNEQFF. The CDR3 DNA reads TGTGCCAGCAGTGAATCGACTAGTTGGGGGAATGAGCAGTTCTTC.

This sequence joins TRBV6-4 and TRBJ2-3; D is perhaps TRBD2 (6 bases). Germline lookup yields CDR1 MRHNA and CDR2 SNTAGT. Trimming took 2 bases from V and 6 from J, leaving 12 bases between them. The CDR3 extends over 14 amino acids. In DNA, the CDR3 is TGTGCCAGCAGTGACGGACTATTCGTTGATACGCAGTATTTT. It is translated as CASSDGLFVDTQYF.

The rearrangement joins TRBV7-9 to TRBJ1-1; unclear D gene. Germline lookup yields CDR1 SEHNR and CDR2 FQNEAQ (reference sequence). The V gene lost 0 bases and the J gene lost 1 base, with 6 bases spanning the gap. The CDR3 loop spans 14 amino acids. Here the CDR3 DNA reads TGTGCCAGCAGCTTAGCGGGAGGGAACACTGAAGCTTTCTTT. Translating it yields CASSLAGGNTEAFF.

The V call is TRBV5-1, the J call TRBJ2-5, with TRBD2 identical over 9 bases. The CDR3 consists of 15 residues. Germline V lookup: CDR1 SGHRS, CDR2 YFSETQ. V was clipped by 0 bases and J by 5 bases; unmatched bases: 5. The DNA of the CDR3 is TGCGCCAGCAGCTTGGGGGGGACTAGCTCCGAGACCCAGTACTTC. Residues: CASSLGGTSSETQYF.

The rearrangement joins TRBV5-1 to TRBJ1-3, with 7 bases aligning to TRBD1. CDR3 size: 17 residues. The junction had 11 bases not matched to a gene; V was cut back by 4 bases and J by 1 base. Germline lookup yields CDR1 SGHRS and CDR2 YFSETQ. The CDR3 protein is CASSHFTGAGSGNTIYF. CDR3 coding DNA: TGCGCCAGCAGCCACTTTACAGGGGCGGGATCTGGAAACACCATATATTTT. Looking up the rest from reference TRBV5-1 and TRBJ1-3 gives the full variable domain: KAGVTQTPRYLIKTRGQQVTLSCSPISGHRSVSWYQQTPGQGLQFLFEYFSETQRNKGNFPGRFSGRQFSNSRSEMNVSTLELGDSALYLCASSHFTGAGSGNTIYFGEGSWLTVV.

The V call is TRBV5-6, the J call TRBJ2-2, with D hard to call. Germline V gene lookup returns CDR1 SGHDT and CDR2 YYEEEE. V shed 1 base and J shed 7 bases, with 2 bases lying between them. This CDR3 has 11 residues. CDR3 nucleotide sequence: TGTGCCAGCAGCTTGCACGGGGAGCTGTTTTTT. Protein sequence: CASSLHGELFF. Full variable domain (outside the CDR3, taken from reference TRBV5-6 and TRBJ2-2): DAGVTQSPTHLIKTRGQQVTLRCSPKSGHDTVSWYQQALGQGPQFIFQYYEEEERQRGNFPDRFSGHQFPNYSSELNVNALLLGDSALYLCASSLHGELFFGEGSRLTVL.

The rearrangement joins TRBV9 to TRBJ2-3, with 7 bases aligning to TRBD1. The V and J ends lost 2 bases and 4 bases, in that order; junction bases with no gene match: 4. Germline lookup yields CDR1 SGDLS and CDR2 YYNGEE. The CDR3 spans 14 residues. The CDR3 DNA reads TGTGCCAGCAGCGTGGGACAGAGTTCAGATACGCAGTATTTT. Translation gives CASSVGQSSDTQYF.

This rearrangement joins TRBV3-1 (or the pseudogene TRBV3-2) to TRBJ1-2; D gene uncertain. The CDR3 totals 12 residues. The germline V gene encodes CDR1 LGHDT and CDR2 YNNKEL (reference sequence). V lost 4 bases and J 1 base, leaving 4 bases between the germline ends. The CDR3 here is CASSPGNYGYTF. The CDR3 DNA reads TGTGCCAGCAGCCCCGGTAACTATGGCTACACCTTC.

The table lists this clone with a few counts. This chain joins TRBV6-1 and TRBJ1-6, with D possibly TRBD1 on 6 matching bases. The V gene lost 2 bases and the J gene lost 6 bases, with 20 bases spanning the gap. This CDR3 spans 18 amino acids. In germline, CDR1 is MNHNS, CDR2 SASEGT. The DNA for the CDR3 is TGTGCCAGCAGTGAATCCGTAGGGGGTGGGATGAGTAATTCACCCCTCCACTTT. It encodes CASSESVGGGMSNSPLHF.

The CDR3 loop is CSATSGAEQFF. The CDR3 DNA follows: TGCAGTGCTACTAGCGGAGCTGAGCAGTTCTTC. The gene calls are TRBV20-1 and TRBJ2-1, with 7 bases identical to TRBD2. Germline CDR1 and CDR2: DFQATT and SNEGSKA (reference sequence). Unmatched junction bases numbered 3, after V lost 4 bases and J lost 9 bases. The CDR3 has 11 amino acids.

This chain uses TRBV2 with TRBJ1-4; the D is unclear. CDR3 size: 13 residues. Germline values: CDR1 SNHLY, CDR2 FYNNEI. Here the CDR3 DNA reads TGTGCTTCGTTTTTTGGGTCGGGTGAAAAACTGTTTTTT. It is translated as CASFFGSGEKLFF.

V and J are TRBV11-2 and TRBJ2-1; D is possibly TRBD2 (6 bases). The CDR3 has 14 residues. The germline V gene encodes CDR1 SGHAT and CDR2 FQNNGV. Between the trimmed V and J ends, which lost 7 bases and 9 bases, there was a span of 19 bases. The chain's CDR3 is CASTPSGASAEQFF. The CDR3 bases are TGTGCCAGCACACCCAGTGGAGCTAGCGCTGAGCAGTTCTTC.

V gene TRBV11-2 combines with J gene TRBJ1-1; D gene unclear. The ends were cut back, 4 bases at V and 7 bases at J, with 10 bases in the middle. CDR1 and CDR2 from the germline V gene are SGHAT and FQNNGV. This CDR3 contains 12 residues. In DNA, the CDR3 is TGTGCCAGCAGCTCCCAGAACCTTGAAGCTTTCTTT. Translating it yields CASSSQNLEAFF.

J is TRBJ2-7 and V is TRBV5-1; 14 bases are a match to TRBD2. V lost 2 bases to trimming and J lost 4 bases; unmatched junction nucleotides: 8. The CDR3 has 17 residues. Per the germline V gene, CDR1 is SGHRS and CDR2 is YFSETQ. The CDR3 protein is CASSLQTSGRATYEQYF. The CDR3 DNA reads TGCGCCAGCAGCTTACAGACTAGCGGGAGGGCCACTTACGAGCAGTACTTC.

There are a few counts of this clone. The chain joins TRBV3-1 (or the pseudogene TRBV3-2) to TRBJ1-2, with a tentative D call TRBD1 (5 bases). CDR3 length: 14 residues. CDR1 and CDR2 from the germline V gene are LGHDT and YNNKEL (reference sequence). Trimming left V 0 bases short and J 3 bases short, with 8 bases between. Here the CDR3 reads CASSQDWGDYGYTF. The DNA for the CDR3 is TGTGCCAGCAGCCAAGATTGGGGGGACTATGGCTACACCTTC.

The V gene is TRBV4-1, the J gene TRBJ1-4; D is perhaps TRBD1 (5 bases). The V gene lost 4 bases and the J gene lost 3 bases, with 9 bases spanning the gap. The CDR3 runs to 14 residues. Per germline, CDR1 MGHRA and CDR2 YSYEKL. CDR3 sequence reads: CASSPRQPNEKLFF. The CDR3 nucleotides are TGCGCCAGCAGCCCGCGACAGCCTAATGAAAAACTGTTTTTT.

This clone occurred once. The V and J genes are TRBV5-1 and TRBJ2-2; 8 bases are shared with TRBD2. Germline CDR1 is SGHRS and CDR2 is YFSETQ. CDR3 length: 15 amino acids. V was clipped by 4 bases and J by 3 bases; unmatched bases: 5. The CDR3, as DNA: TGCGCCAGCAGCGCTAGCGGGCCAGACACCGGGGAGCTGTTTTTT. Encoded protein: CASSASGPDTGELFF.

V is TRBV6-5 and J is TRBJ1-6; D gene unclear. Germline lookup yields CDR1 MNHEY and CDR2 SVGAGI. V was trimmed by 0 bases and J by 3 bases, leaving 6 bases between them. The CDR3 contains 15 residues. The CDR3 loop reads CASSYSGSYNSPLHF. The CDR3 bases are TGTGCCAGCAGTTACTCGGGCAGCTATAATTCACCCCTCCACTTT.

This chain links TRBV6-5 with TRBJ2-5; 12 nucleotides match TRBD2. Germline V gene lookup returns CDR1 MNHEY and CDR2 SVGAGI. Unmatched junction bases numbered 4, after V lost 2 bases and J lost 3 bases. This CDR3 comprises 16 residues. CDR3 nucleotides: TGTGCCAGCAGTTACCATAGGACTAGCGGGGAAGAGACCCAGTACTTC. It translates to CASSYHRTSGEETQYF.

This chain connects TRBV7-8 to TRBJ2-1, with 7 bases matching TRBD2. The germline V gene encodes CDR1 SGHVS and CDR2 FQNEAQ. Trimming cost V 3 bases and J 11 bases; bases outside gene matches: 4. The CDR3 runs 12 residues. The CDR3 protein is CASSLAGAKQFF. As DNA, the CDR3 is TGTGCCAGCAGCTTGGCGGGAGCTAAGCAGTTCTTC.

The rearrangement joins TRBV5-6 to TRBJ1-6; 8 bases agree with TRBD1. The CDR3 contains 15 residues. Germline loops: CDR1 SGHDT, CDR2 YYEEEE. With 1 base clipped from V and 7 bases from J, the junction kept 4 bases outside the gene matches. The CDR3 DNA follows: TGTGCCAGCAGCTTGAGACAGGGGCGGAATTCACCCCTCCACTTT. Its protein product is CASSLRQGRNSPLHF.

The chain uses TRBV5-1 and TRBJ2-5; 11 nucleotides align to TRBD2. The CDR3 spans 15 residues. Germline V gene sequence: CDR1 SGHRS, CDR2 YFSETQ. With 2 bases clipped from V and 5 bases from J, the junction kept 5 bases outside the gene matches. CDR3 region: CASSLLAGEGETQYF. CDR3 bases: TGCGCCAGCAGCTTACTAGCGGGAGAGGGGGAGACCCAGTACTTC.

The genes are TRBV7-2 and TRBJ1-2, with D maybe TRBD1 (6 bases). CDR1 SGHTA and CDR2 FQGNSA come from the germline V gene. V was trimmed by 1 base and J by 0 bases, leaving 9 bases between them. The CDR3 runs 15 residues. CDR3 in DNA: TGTGCCAGCAGCTTAGGAGGGGACACTAACTATGGCTACACCTTC. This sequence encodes CASSLGGDTNYGYTF.

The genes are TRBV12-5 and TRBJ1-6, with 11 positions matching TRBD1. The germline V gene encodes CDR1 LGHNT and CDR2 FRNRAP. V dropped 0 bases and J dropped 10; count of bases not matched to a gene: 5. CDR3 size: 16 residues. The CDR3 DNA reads TGTGCTAGTGGTTTGGTTGGGACAGGGGGTAGATCACCCCTCCACTTT. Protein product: CASGLVGTGGRSPLHF. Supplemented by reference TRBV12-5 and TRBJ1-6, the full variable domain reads DARVTQTPRHKVTEMGQEVTMRCQPILGHNTVFWYRQTMMQGLELLAYFRNRAPLDDSGMPKDRFSAEMPDATLATLKIQPSEPRDSAVYFCASGLVGTGGRSPLHFGNGTRLTVT.

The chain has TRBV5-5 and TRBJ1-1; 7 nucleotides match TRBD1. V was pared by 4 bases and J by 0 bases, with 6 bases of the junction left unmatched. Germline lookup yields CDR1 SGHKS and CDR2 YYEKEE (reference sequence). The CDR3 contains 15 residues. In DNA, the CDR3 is TGTGCCAGCAGCGAAGGACAGGACATGAACACTGAAGCTTTCTTT. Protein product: CASSEGQDMNTEAFF.

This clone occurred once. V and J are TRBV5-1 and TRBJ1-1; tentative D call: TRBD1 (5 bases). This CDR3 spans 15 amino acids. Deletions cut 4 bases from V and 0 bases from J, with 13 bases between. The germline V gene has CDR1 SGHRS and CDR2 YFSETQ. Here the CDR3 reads CASSPPGVMNTEAFF. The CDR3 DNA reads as TGCGCCAGCAGCCCGCCGGGGGTCATGAACACTGAAGCTTTCTTT. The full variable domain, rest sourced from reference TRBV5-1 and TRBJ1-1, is KAGVTQTPRYLIKTRGQQVTLSCSPISGHRSVSWYQQTPGQGLQFLFEYFSETQRNKGNFPGRFSGRQFSNSRSEMNVSTLELGDSALYLCASSPPGVMNTEAFFGQGTRLTVV.

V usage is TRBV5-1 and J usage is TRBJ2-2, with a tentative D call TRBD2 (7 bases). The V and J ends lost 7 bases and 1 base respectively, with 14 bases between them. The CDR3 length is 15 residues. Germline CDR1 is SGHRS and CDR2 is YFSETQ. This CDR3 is CASGSGTLNTGELFF. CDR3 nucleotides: TGCGCCAGCGGGAGCGGGACACTGAACACCGGGGAGCTGTTTTTT.